The 9 T cell receptor beta chains below come from one sample, sequenced in a study of shared clonotypes between healthy human individuals. Sequencing used immunoSEQ multiplex PCR; TCRdb keeps in-frame clones, though not all of them. The sample gives about 490,000 clones, 60% to 85% of which show up once; around 13% is in the top ten. Material for sequencing was PBMCs. The source is a woman between 35 and 50 years old in good health. Some clones in this sample may be carry-over from other donors' samples.

As to this clone: The sample carries other DNA sequences with the same CDR3. This chain joins TRBV5-4 and TRBJ1-2; 7 bases align to TRBD1. Germline CDR1 and CDR2: SGHNT and YYREEE (reference sequence). V was clipped by 7 bases and J by 8 bases; unmatched bases: 23. The CDR3 is 17 residues long. The CDR3 sequence is CASQFIEGGGREGGYTF. The CDR3 nucleotides read TGTGCCAGCCAGTTCATCGAAGGGGGCGGGAGAGAAGGCGGCTACACCTTC.

This chain links TRBV6-5 with TRBJ2-4, with D maybe TRBD2 (6 bases). CDR3 length equals 13 residues. V lost 5 bases to trimming and J lost 5 bases, with 10 bases between them. Germline values: CDR1 MNHEY, CDR2 SVGAGI. CDR3 bases: TGTGCCAGCAGTCGGGAGCTGGAAAACATTCAGTACTTC. It codes for CASSRELENIQYF.

The rearrangement links TRBV9 to TRBJ1-4; D may be TRBD1 (5 bases). V lost 5 bases to trimming and J lost 8 bases, with 10 bases between them. CDR3 length: 12 amino acids. Germline V CDR1 and CDR2: SGDLS, YYNGEE. The CDR3 region has the DNA TGTGCCAGCAGTGACAACAGGGAAAAACTGTTTTTT. Protein product: CASSDNREKLFF.

The chain is built from TRBV5-8 and TRBJ2-7; D is unresolved. Trimming cost V 0 bases and J 7 bases, with 11 bases left between them. The CDR3 covers 13 residues. Germline V gives CDR1 SGHTS, CDR2 YDEGEE. The chain's CDR3 is CASSLGSPREQYF. The CDR3 DNA is TGTGCCAGCAGCTTGGGCAGCCCTCGGGAGCAGTACTTC.

This clone turned up a few times. The genes are TRBV7-3 and TRBJ1-6; 12 bases are shared with TRBD1. The J segment lost 8 bases and the V segment lost 5 bases, leaving 4 bases of the junction unmatched. The germline V gene encodes CDR1 SGHTA and CDR2 FQGTGA. The CDR3 has 15 amino acids. CDR3 loop: CASSAGQGAHSPLHF. The CDR3 DNA sequence: TGTGCCAGCAGCGCGGGACAGGGGGCGCATTCACCCCTCCACTTT. The variable domain in full, completed from reference TRBV7-3 and TRBJ1-6, reads GAGVSQTPSNKVTEKGKYVELRCDPISGHTALYWYRQSLGQGPEFLIYFQGTGAADDSGLPNDRFFAVRPEGSVSTLKIQRTERGDSAVYLCASSAGQGAHSPLHFGNGTRLTVT.

The CDR3 DNA is TGTGCCAGCAGCTTAGTCTTAGCGGGAGGGTACGAGCAGTACTTC. Encoded protein: CASSLVLAGGYEQYF. V is TRBV7-2 and J is TRBJ2-7; TRBD2 matches 11 bases. This CDR3 is built from 15 residues. V trimming: 1 base; J trimming: 4 bases; junction bases outside the gene matches: 3. The germline gives CDR1 SGHTA, CDR2 FQGNSA.

The V call is TRBV28, the J call TRBJ2-7; TRBD2 matches 8 bases. The CDR3 length is 14 residues. Germline CDR1 MDHEN, CDR2 SYDVKM. Trimming cost V 4 bases and J 1 base; bases outside gene matches: 3. CDR3 in DNA: TGTGCCAGCAGTTCACGGGGGGGATCCTACGAGCAGTACTTC. Its protein product is CASSSRGGSYEQYF.

This clone appeared a few times. The same CDR3 can be traced to other DNA sequences in this sample. This rearrangement joins TRBV11-2 to TRBJ2-5; TRBD2 agrees at 12 bases. V lost 5 bases and J lost 4; bases outside the gene matches: 2. CDR1 and CDR2 (germline): SGHAT, FQNNGV. This CDR3 has 14 residues. CDR3 region: CASSPGLAGETQYF. Here the CDR3 DNA reads TGTGCCAGCAGCCCGGGACTAGCGGGAGAGACCCAGTACTTC.

This chain joins TRBV6-4 and TRBJ2-6; TRBD2 agrees at 7 bases. Germline lookup yields CDR1 MRHNA and CDR2 SNTAGT. The CDR3 is made up of 16 amino acids. J gave up 1 base and V 8 bases, and 8 bases lay outside the gene matches. CDR3 nucleotides: TGTGCCAGCGGGAGGGCGCTAGTATCTGGGGCCAACGTCCTGACTTTC. It encodes CASGRALVSGANVLTF.